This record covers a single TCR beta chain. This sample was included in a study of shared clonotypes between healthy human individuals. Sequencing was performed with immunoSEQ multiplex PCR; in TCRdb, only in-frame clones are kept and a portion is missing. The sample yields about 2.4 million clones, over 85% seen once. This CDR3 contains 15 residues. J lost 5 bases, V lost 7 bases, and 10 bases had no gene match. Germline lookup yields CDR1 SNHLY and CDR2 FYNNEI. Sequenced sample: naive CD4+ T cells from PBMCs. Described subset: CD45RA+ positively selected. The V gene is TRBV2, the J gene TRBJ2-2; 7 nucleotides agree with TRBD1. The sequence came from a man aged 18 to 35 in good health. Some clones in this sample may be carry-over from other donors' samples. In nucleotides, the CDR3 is TGTGCCAGCACCCACCCAACAGGGGAGACCGGGGAGCTGTTTTTT. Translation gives CASTHPTGETGELFF.